This TCR beta chain derives from a study of breast tumors, draining lymph nodes, adjacent tissues. Whole-study findings and limits: Compared with basal-like, luminal-like tumors shared significantly more repertoire with nontumor tissue.

Axillary draining lymph nodes of breast cancer patients supplied the node samples. TCRdb analysed the multiplex PCR reads with MiXCR anew, one entry per CDR3 protein. The sample has some 130,000 distinct CDR3 sequences, 20% to 25% seen once. This CDR3 has 14 amino acids. Per the germline V gene, CDR1 is SNHLY and CDR2 is FYNNEI. Trimming took off 1 base at V and 14 bases at J, with 18 bases between the two ends. This clonotype was seen many times. Antigen unknown. J is TRBJ2-1 and V is TRBV2, with a possible D match to TRBD2 (5 bases). The source material was axillary lymph node tissue. This receptor was taken from a female donor with breast cancer. Some clones in this sample may be carry-over from other donors' samples. The CDR3 region is CASSEVARRQREFF. The CDR3 coding sequence is TGTGCCAGCAGTGAAGTTGCAAGGAGGCAACGGGAGTTCTTC.